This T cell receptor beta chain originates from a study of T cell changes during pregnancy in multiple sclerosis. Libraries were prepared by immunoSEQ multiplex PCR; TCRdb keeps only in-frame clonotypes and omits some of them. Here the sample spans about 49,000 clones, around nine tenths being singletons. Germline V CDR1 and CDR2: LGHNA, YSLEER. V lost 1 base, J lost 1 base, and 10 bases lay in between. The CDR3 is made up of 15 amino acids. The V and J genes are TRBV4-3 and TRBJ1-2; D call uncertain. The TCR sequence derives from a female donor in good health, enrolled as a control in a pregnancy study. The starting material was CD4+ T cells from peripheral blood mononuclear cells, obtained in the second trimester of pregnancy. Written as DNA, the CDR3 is TGCGCCAGCAGCCAAGTCGTCGGTTTTAACTATGGCTACACCTTC. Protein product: CASSQVVGFNYGYTF.